Each of the 15 T cell receptor beta chains below was sequenced from the same sample in a study of PD-L1 blockade in urothelial cancer (dated by TCRdb to the late 2010s). The library was made by the immunoSEQ multiplex PCR assay. TCRdb's version of the immuneACCESS table is confined to in-frame rearrangements and falls short of the full clone set. An unresolved V gene accounts for under half of the shortfall where checked; the remainder is of unknown origin. The sample table lists roughly 52,000 clones, 84% of them with a count of one. 1% to 1.5% of the sample goes to the ten largest clones. The time point label of this sample denotes: pretreatment peripheral blood. The sample consisted of PBMCs, taken around atezolizumab (anti-PD-L1) treatment. These receptors were taken from a man aged 45-60 years with urothelial cancer.

This clone was detected only once. The chain couples TRBV29-1 to TRBJ2-6; TRBD2 might be the D (7 bases). V was pared by 0 bases and J by 0 bases, with 15 bases between. Per germline, CDR1 SQVTM and CDR2 ANQGSEA. The CDR3 contains 18 residues. The CDR3 DNA reads TGCAGCGTTGAAGAAGGGGGGCGGGGGATCTCTGGGGCCAACGTCCTGACTTTC. It encodes CSVEEGGRGISGANVLTF.

This chain uses TRBV20-1 with TRBJ2-3; no reliable D call. The CDR3 is 11 amino acids. V gave up 6 bases and J gave up 9 bases, with 13 bases separating them. CDR1 and CDR2 (germline): DFQATT, SNEGSKA (reference sequence). The CDR3 protein is CSAKNEATQYF. CDR3 in DNA: TGCAGTGCAAAAAATGAGGCAACGCAGTATTTT.

The chain is built from TRBV18 and TRBJ2-5; 7 bases align to TRBD1. CDR3 length: 16 residues. The germline gives CDR1 KGHSH, CDR2 LQKENI. V lost 2 bases and J lost 2; bases outside the gene matches: 8. The CDR3 DNA reads as TGTGCCAGCTCACCAGACCTAACAGGGGTTCAAGAGACCCAGTACTTC. The encoded protein is CASSPDLTGVQETQYF.

The chain employs TRBV12-5 and TRBJ1-1; D not certain. Trimming took off 3 bases at V and 3 bases at J, with 8 bases between the two ends. The CDR3 length is 13 residues. CDR1 and CDR2 (germline): LGHNT, FRNRAP. CDR3 in DNA: TGTGCTAGTGGTTTCGGGGTGGACACTGAAGCTTTCTTT. Its protein is CASGFGVDTEAFF.

This clone occurred a few times. The chain carries TRBV30 and TRBJ2-3, with TRBD1 matching over 8 bases. Germline CDR1 reads GTSNPN; CDR2 reads SVGIG (reference sequence). J lost 6 bases, V lost 1 base, and 15 bases had no gene match. The CDR3 is 17 amino acids. The CDR3 spells CAWSDLFTGGAKDTQYF. The CDR3 DNA is TGTGCCTGGAGTGACTTATTTACAGGGGGAGCTAAGGATACGCAGTATTTT.

This chain links TRBV7-9 with TRBJ1-4, with 11 bases fitting TRBD1. Germline CDR1 SEHNR, CDR2 FQNEAQ (reference sequence). With V trimmed by 4 bases and J by 8 bases, 3 bases remained unmatched. The CDR3 loop spans 14 amino acids. CDR3 loop: CASSSRDRGEKLFF. DNA for the CDR3: TGTGCCAGCAGCTCCCGGGACAGGGGGGAAAAACTGTTTTTT.

The chain employs TRBV19 and TRBJ1-5; D uncertain. V shed 8 bases and J shed 0 bases, with 11 bases lying between them. The length of the CDR3 is 14 residues. Germline CDR1 LNHDA, CDR2 SQIVND (reference sequence). The chain's CDR3 is CASGSRVSNQPQHF. The CDR3 DNA reads as TGTGCCAGTGGATCGAGGGTTAGCAATCAGCCCCAGCATTTT.

This clone was picked up a small number of times. The chain is built from TRBV6-5 and TRBJ2-1; a possible D gene is TRBD1 (6 bases). The V end lost 0 bases, the J end lost 12 bases, and 9 bases lay between the germline ends. The length of the CDR3 is 12 residues. From germline, CDR1 is MNHEY and CDR2 SVGAGI. The chain's CDR3 is CASSYSAGVQFF. CDR3 DNA sequence: TGTGCCAGCAGTTACTCGGCAGGGGTGCAGTTCTTC.

The V gene is TRBV7-9, the J gene TRBJ1-1, with 10 nucleotides matching TRBD1. The germline CDR1 and CDR2 sequences are SEHNR and FQNEAQ (reference sequence). V gave up 1 base and J gave up 5 bases; unmatched junction bases: 1. This CDR3 contains 14 residues. This CDR3 reads CASSLGQGATEAFF. The CDR3 nucleotides are TGTGCCAGCAGCTTAGGACAGGGGGCTACTGAAGCTTTCTTT.

The chain joins TRBV10-2 to TRBJ1-2; 8 nucleotides agree with TRBD1. Germline CDR1 WSHSY, CDR2 SAAADI. The CDR3 is 17 residues long. V lost 6 bases, J lost 0 bases, and 12 bases stayed unmatched. The CDR3 region is CASSTTGNRGSNYGYTF. DNA for the CDR3: TGCGCCAGCAGCACCACGGGGAACAGGGGGTCTAACTATGGCTACACCTTC.

The J gene is TRBJ1-5, the V gene TRBV19; no firm D call. The germline gives CDR1 LNHDA, CDR2 SQIVND (reference sequence). The CDR3 spans 14 residues. The V end was cut by 5 bases, the J end by 9 bases, with 17 bases between. The CDR3 sequence is CASSAPRGERPQHF. The CDR3 nucleotides read TGTGCCAGTAGTGCCCCGCGGGGAGAGAGGCCCCAGCATTTT. The full variable domain, with the rest looked up from reference TRBV19 and TRBJ1-5, is DGGITQSPKYLFRKEGQNVTLSCEQNLNHDAMYWYRQDPGQGLRLIYYSQIVNDFQKGDIAEGYSVSREKKESFPLTVTSAQKNPTAFYLCASSAPRGERPQHFGDGTRLSIL.

The chain is built from TRBV18 and TRBJ2-1; 7 nucleotides align to TRBD1. The CDR3 is 15 residues long. From germline, CDR1 is KGHSH and CDR2 LQKENI. V was pared by 4 bases and J by 1 base, with 4 bases of the junction left unmatched. In DNA form, the CDR3 reads TGTGCCAGCTCACTACCGGGACAGTCCTACAATGAGCAGTTCTTC. This gives the protein CASSLPGQSYNEQFF.

This rearrangement joins TRBV2 to TRBJ1-1, with a tentative D call TRBD1 (6 bases). Germline V lookup: CDR1 SNHLY, CDR2 FYNNEI. This CDR3 is 13 amino acids long. This chain's CDR3 is CAGGRGVRTEAFF. Written as DNA, the CDR3 is TGTGCTGGCGGCAGGGGCGTTAGGACTGAAGCTTTCTTT.

The chain employs TRBV29-1 and TRBJ2-7, with 11 bases lining up with TRBD2. Germline CDR1 reads SQVTM; CDR2 reads ANQGSEA. The trim removed 3 bases at V and 2 bases at J, leaving 9 bases unmatched. The CDR3 is made up of 16 amino acids. Here the CDR3 DNA reads TGCAGCGTTGAGGCGACTAGCGGGATGCCTCCCTACGAGCAGTACTTC. This sequence encodes CSVEATSGMPPYEQYF.

The chain joins TRBV6-1 to TRBJ1-2; the match to TRBD1 covers 7 bases. The CDR3 totals 15 residues. Germline V gene sequence: CDR1 MNHNS, CDR2 SASEGT. Unmatched junction bases numbered 15, after V lost 10 bases and J lost 4 bases. CDR3 nucleotides: TGTGCCATCCAGGGTAAATCCGGGGACAGCTATGGCTACACCTTC. Encoded protein: CAIQGKSGDSYGYTF.